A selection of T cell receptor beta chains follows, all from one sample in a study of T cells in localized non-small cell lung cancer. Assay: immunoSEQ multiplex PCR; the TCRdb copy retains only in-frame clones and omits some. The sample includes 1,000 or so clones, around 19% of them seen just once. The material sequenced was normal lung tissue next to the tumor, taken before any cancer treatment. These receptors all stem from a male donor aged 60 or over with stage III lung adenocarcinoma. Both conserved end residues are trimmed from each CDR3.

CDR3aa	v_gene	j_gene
ASSFFRTETYT	TRBV6-8	TRBJ1-2
ASTTAWTGLIADTEAF	TRBV19	TRBJ1-1
ASSLAARVYEQY	TRBV5-1	TRBJ2-7
ASGRLLYSNQPQH	TRBV12-5	TRBJ1-5
SVLSLDRVGGYT	TRBV29-1	TRBJ1-2
ASSLGGLGSGNTIY	TRBV6-8	TRBJ1-3
ASSLWGRANEKLF	TRBV28	TRBJ1-4
ASSQTSGSYTDTQY	TRBV18	TRBJ2-3
ASSHDYNEQF	TRBV6-8	TRBJ2-1
ASSPTGGFDEQF	TRBV6-8	TRBJ2-1
ASSTRYGTSGGYEQY	TRBV19	TRBJ2-7
ASSFPGLAPEQY	TRBV11-3	TRBJ2-7
ASSPGALNQPQH	TRBV25-1	TRBJ1-5
ASSRAVTGRHEQF	TRBV11-3	TRBJ2-1
ASSLSGTSQYEQY	TRBV7-1	TRBJ2-7
SVEPDGGTDTQY	TRBV29-1	TRBJ2-3
ASSVKDSYNQPQH	TRBV19	TRBJ1-5
ASSAGVYNEQF	TRBV19	TRBJ2-1
ASSPRDRADADTQY	TRBV4-1	TRBJ2-3
ASSLGTAGNTIY	TRBV11-3	TRBJ1-3
ASSYSATSRGNTIY	TRBV6-8	TRBJ1-3
ASSPRVRNTEAF	TRBV11-3	TRBJ1-1
ASFEGTVNTEAF	TRBV11-3	TRBJ1-1
ASSLGGGIGNTIY	TRBV28	TRBJ1-3
ASSFVGARGPQH	TRBV11-3	TRBJ1-5
ASSVGVAGYNEQF	TRBV9	TRBJ2-1
ASRGSNSPLH	TRBV6-8	TRBJ1-6
ASSEWGRRTGELF	TRBV10-2	TRBJ2-2
ASSSPGQGGYEQY	TRBV11-3	TRBJ2-7
ASSAPGLGDDGYT	TRBV25-1	TRBJ1-2
ASSELVRNTEAF	TRBV9	TRBJ1-1
SVVGTDPNQPQH	TRBV29-1	TRBJ1-5
ASSLDGHNSPLH	TRBV1	TRBJ1-6
ASGFGGPDTQY	TRBV12-5	TRBJ2-3
ASALAGGADTQY	TRBV12-2	TRBJ2-3
ASSVETAGGYT	TRBV6-8	TRBJ1-2
ASSEAWENTEAF	TRBV6-1	TRBJ1-1
ASSGRQSYGYT	TRBV9	TRBJ1-2
ASTQGQAPYEQY	TRBV6-8	TRBJ2-7
ASSQDRYQETQY	TRBV1	TRBJ2-5
SVGQSNYGYT	TRBV29-1	TRBJ1-2
ASSLRGDGYT	TRBV6-8	TRBJ1-2
ASSLLIQGITGNTIY	TRBV11-3	TRBJ1-3
ASLTSRKPNEQF	TRBV19	TRBJ2-1
ASSPGGNTEAF	TRBV23-1	TRBJ1-1
ASSSVGRTNEKLF	TRBV11-3	TRBJ1-4
ASSPGGTQAYGYT	TRBV11-3	TRBJ1-2
ASSTQTLNTEAF	TRBV19	TRBJ1-1
ASSQDRPGSADTQY	TRBV1	TRBJ2-3
ASSVTGMTGELF	TRBV9	TRBJ2-2
AIRGGGSGSNTGELF	TRBV6-8	TRBJ2-2
SVLGGDAGNTIY	TRBV29-1	TRBJ1-3